The 5 T cell receptor beta chains in this list originate from one sample, sequenced in a study of blood T cell repertoires in COVID-19. Profiling relied on immunoSEQ multiplex PCR, and the TCRdb table lists in-frame clones only, not all of them. The table lists around 230,000 clones, over 75% of them singletons. The source material was peripheral blood. The receptors shown here come from a woman aged 80 or over with acute or convalescent COVID-19.

The rearrangement uses TRBV7-8 and TRBJ2-7; a possible D gene is TRBD1 (6 bases). Per germline, CDR1 SGHVS and CDR2 FQNEAQ. V shed 5 bases and J shed 4 bases, with 15 bases lying between them. The CDR3 has 14 amino acids. The chain's CDR3 is CASSRRQAFYEQYF. In DNA form, the CDR3 reads TGTGCCAGCAGCAGGAGACAGGCATTTTACGAGCAGTACTTC.

J is TRBJ1-4 and V is TRBV11-1, with 11 positions matching TRBD1. The CDR3 runs 14 residues. Germline V lookup: CDR1 SGHAT, CDR2 FQDESV (reference sequence). J lost 8 bases, V lost 5 bases, and 4 bases had no gene match. The DNA for the CDR3 is TGTGCCAGCAGCACCGGGACAGGGGGAGAAAAACTGTTTTTT. Protein: CASSTGTGGEKLFF.

This chain joins TRBV19 and TRBJ1-6; the match to TRBD1 covers 7 bases. V lost 7 bases and J lost 7; bases outside the gene matches: 4. The CDR3 extends over 13 amino acids. Germline V gives CDR1 LNHDA, CDR2 SQIVND (reference sequence). The CDR3 DNA reads as TGTGCCAGTAAGGAGACAGGGAATTCACCCCTCCACTTT. Amino acids: CASKETGNSPLHF. Full variable domain (outside the CDR3, taken from reference TRBV19 and TRBJ1-6): DGGITQSPKYLFRKEGQNVTLSCEQNLNHDAMYWYRQDPGQGLRLIYYSQIVNDFQKGDIAEGYSVSREKKESFPLTVTSAQKNPTAFYLCASKETGNSPLHFGNGTRLTVT.

The J gene is TRBJ1-3, the V gene TRBV3-1 (or the pseudogene TRBV3-2), with TRBD1 identical over 9 bases. The CDR3 loop spans 16 amino acids. Trimming cost V 4 bases and J 2 bases; bases outside gene matches: 6. The V gene's germline CDR1 is LGHDT and CDR2 YNNKEL (reference sequence). The CDR3 coding sequence is TGTGCCAGCAGCCTATGGACAGGGGCAGCTGGAAACACCATATATTTT. It translates to CASSLWTGAAGNTIYF.

The chain has TRBV7-9 and TRBJ2-3, with 9 bases fitting TRBD2. The CDR3 runs 16 residues. V lost 0 bases to trimming and J lost 4 bases; unmatched junction nucleotides: 5. Germline loops: CDR1 SEHNR, CDR2 FQNEAQ (reference sequence). CDR3 sequence: CASSLAGPSGADTQYF. The CDR3 DNA reads TGTGCCAGCAGCTTAGCGGGCCCTAGCGGGGCAGATACGCAGTATTTT.